The clone carrying this T cell receptor (beta chain) was recorded at least ten times. Germline V gene sequence: CDR1 SGHTA, CDR2 FQGNSA. The CDR3 is 15 residues long. The V gene end was trimmed by 5 bases and the J gene end by 2 bases; junction bases not matched to a gene: 5. The data derive from a study of T cells after yellow fever vaccination. About the study: The authors sorted the EM, EMRA, CM and Tscm memory subsets using CD3, CD45RA, CCR7 and CD95.

TCRdb called the 5' RACE reads again in MiXCR, with one record for every CDR3 protein. The table includes about 45,000 distinct CDR3 sequences, approximately 6.3% detected once. Findings of the study overall: Sorted repertoires could include abundant contaminating clonotypes from bulk cells.

The chain has TRBV7-2 and TRBJ2-3, with 9 bases lining up with TRBD2. This TCR came from a young man who received the YFV17D yellow fever vaccine. Material: PBMCs, either bulk or a sorted T-cell subset (CD4+, CD8+, memory, or dextramer-sorted; not recorded which), obtained 45 days after the yellow fever booster vaccination. CDR3 DNA: TGTGCCAGCAGCCCCGCGGGAGGGCCCACAGATACGCAGTATTTT. Its translation: CASSPAGGPTDTQYF.